This TCR beta chain was identified during a study of T cell changes during pregnancy in multiple sclerosis. V lost 4 bases, J lost 0 bases, and 16 bases lay in between. From germline, CDR1 is MNHEY and CDR2 SMNVEV (reference sequence). The CDR3 runs to 17 residues. Clones were sequenced by immunoSEQ multiplex PCR, and TCRdb holds only the in-frame ones, with some missing. The top ten clones hold 0.31% of a sample with almost 50,000 clones, less than 95% of them seen once. The chain combines TRBV27 with TRBJ1-5, with a tentative D call TRBD1 (6 bases). This sequence originates from a female donor with multiple sclerosis, enrolled in a pregnancy study. This sample comprised CD4+ T cells from peripheral blood mononuclear cells, obtained in the third trimester of pregnancy. CDR3 amino acids: CASSSIGTRGSNQPQHF. Here the CDR3 DNA reads TGTGCCAGCAGTTCAATTGGGACACGGGGTAGCAATCAGCCCCAGCATTTT.